One sample yielded the 16 T cell receptor beta chains listed below, sequenced in a study of a mutant IDH1 vaccine in newly diagnosed glioma. Time point given: week 23, last vaccination. Alongside topical imiquimod, each dose of vaccine comprised 300 ug of mutant IDH1 20-mer peptide. No antigen has been identified for these receptors. Profiling relied on immunoSEQ multiplex PCR, and the TCRdb table lists in-frame clones only, not all of them. The repertoire has tens of thousands of clones, around 82% of them found once; the top ten carry more than 10%. This specimen consisted of PBMCs, obtained from a glioma patient whose treatment included an IDH1 peptide vaccine. These receptors were collected from a man between 18 and 29 years old with glioma.

The chain has TRBV5-1 and TRBJ1-1, with unresolved D. CDR3 length: 13 residues. Germline CDR1 is SGHRS and CDR2 is YFSETQ. The V and J ends lost 3 bases and 5 bases respectively, with 11 bases between them. The DNA for the CDR3 is TGCGCCAGCAGCTGGTTCGGCGGGACTGAAGCTTTCTTT. Its protein product is CASSWFGGTEAFF.

The chain couples TRBV6-1 to TRBJ1-4; D remains unclear. The CDR3 consists of 13 residues. Between the trimmed V and J ends, which lost 7 bases and 8 bases, there was a span of 14 bases. Germline V gives CDR1 MNHNS, CDR2 SASEGT. As DNA, the CDR3 is TGTGCCAGCATCTTCAGGAGCAACGAAAAACTGTTTTTT. Its translation: CASIFRSNEKLFF.

The chain couples TRBV27 to TRBJ1-5; D is undetermined. V was shortened by 5 bases and J by 0 bases, with 11 bases between the two germline ends. Looked up from germline, CDR1 is MNHEY and CDR2 is SMNVEV (reference sequence). This CDR3 spans 15 amino acids. CDR3: CASSPGAYSNQPQHF. CDR3 DNA: TGTGCCAGCAGTCCGGGAGCTTATAGCAATCAGCCCCAGCATTTT.

The chain joins TRBV5-6 to TRBJ2-3, with TRBD2 matching 9 bases. The J segment lost 2 bases and the V segment lost 2 bases, leaving 6 bases of the junction unmatched. The CDR3 is 16 amino acids. CDR1 is SGHDT, CDR2 YYEEEE, per germline. This CDR3 reads CASSFLAGGSTDTQYF. In DNA, the CDR3 is TGTGCCAGCAGCTTCTTGGCGGGGGGGTCCACAGATACGCAGTATTTT.

V usage is TRBV4-3 and J usage is TRBJ2-1; D ambiguous. Trimming removed 0 bases from V and 4 bases from J, with 13 bases in between. CDR3 length: 16 residues. Germline V gene sequence: CDR1 LGHNA, CDR2 YSLEER. CDR3 nucleotide sequence: TGCGCCAGCAGCCAAGAAGTAAATCGTGTTTACAATGAGCAGTTCTTC. Translation gives CASSQEVNRVYNEQFF.

This chain uses TRBV27 with TRBJ1-1; 7 bases align to TRBD1. The V gene end was trimmed by 3 bases and the J gene end by 5 bases; junction bases not matched to a gene: 3. The CDR3 runs to 13 residues. Germline V gene lookup returns CDR1 MNHEY and CDR2 SMNVEV (reference sequence). This CDR3 reads CASSLGTATEAFF. The CDR3 DNA follows: TGTGCCAGCAGTTTGGGGACAGCAACTGAAGCTTTCTTT.

The chain is built from TRBV19 and TRBJ1-5; possible D gene TRBD1, 5 bases. Trimming stripped 5 bases from V and 7 bases from J, with 18 bases between. CDR3 length equals 15 residues. Germline assignment: CDR1 LNHDA and CDR2 SQIVND (reference sequence). The CDR3 here is CASSGRVRSGQPQHF. CDR3 DNA: TGTGCCAGTAGTGGCAGGGTCCGTTCAGGACAGCCCCAGCATTTT.

The CDR3 DNA reads TGTGCCAGCAGTCCAAGCGGGGGGGGTAGCACAGATACGCAGTATTTT. As protein: CASSPSGGGSTDTQYF. V gene TRBV2 combines with J gene TRBJ2-3; 10 nucleotides match TRBD2. Germline V CDR1 and CDR2: SNHLY, FYNNEI. CDR3 length: 16 residues. V shed 5 bases and J 0 bases; nucleotides not matched to a gene: 5. Combining the CDR3 with reference TRBV2 and TRBJ2-3 gives the whole variable domain EPEVTQTPSHQVTQMGQEVILRCVPISNHLYFYWYRQILGQKVEFLVSFYNNEISEKSEIFDDQFSVERPDGSNFTLKIRSTKLEDSAMYFCASSPSGGGSTDTQYFGPGTRLTVL.

J is TRBJ2-5 and V is TRBV2, with D unclear. This CDR3 spans 12 amino acids. Per the germline V gene, CDR1 is SNHLY and CDR2 is FYNNEI. Trimming removed 6 bases at V and 9 bases at J, with 14 bases between. The CDR3 sequence: CASRNSVGSQYF. The CDR3 region has the DNA TGTGCCAGCAGAAACAGTGTGGGCTCCCAGTACTTC. The full variable domain, in which reference TRBV2 and TRBJ2-5 provide the parts outside the CDR3, is EPEVTQTPSHQVTQMGQEVILRCVPISNHLYFYWYRQILGQKVEFLVSFYNNEISEKSEIFDDQFSVERPDGSNFTLKIRSTKLEDSAMYFCASRNSVGSQYFGPGTRLLVL.

This rearrangement joins TRBV7-2 to TRBJ1-2; no reliable D call. The germline CDR1 and CDR2 sequences are SGHTA and FQGNSA. The CDR3 runs to 13 residues. V dropped 7 bases and J dropped 4 bases, with 13 bases sitting between them. The CDR3 protein is CASTLGRVYGYTF. The CDR3 region has the DNA TGTGCCAGCACCCTAGGAAGGGTCTATGGCTACACCTTC.

The V gene is TRBV7-6, the J gene TRBJ2-7; maybe TRBD1 (6 bases). Germline V gene sequence: CDR1 SGHVS, CDR2 FNYEAQ. Deletions cut 5 bases from V and 4 bases from J, with 9 bases between. The CDR3 is made up of 12 amino acids. Here the CDR3 DNA reads TGTGCCAGCAGCGGGGACAAGTACGAGCAGTACTTC. It codes for CASSGDKYEQYF.

The chain is built from TRBV7-3 and TRBJ1-6; TRBD1 might be the D (5 bases). The germline gives CDR1 SGHTA, CDR2 FQGTGA. CDR3 length: 13 residues. Trimming took 1 base from V and 10 from J, leaving 8 bases between them. The CDR3 DNA reads TGTGCCAGCAGCTTAATCCAGGGATCACCCCTCCACTTT. Translating it yields CASSLIQGSPLHF.

This clone was seen only once. This chain connects TRBV5-1 to TRBJ1-2; 7 bases line up with TRBD1. CDR3 length equals 15 residues. V was clipped by 0 bases and J by 5 bases; unmatched bases: 7. The germline gives CDR1 SGHRS, CDR2 YFSETQ. The CDR3: CASSLERGRDYGYTF. The CDR3 DNA is TGCGCCAGCAGCTTGGAGAGGGGGCGCGATTATGGCTACACCTTC.

The chain couples TRBV30 to TRBJ1-1; D unclear. CDR3 size: 10 residues. Per the germline V gene, CDR1 is GTSNPN and CDR2 is SVGIG (reference sequence). V lost 3 bases, J lost 5 bases, and 4 bases lay in between. CDR3 in amino acids: CAWRGTEAFF. In nucleotides, the CDR3 is TGTGCCTGGAGGGGGACTGAAGCTTTCTTT.

This chain links TRBV9 with TRBJ2-5; D perhaps matches TRBD2 (6 bases). Trimming removed 6 bases at V and 2 bases at J, with 17 bases between. The CDR3 is 15 amino acids. Germline CDR1 SGDLS, CDR2 YYNGEE. The CDR3 DNA reads TGTGCCAGCACCCAGAATGGGCGGGGACAAGAGACCCAGTACTTC. Translated: CASTQNGRGQETQYF.

V gene TRBV28 combines with J gene TRBJ1-2; D unresolved. This CDR3 region has 13 residues. The V and J ends lost 2 bases and 7 bases respectively, with 11 bases between them. Germline V CDR1 and CDR2: MDHEN, SYDVKM. CDR3 bases: TGTGCCAGCAGTTTAAGGTCGGGGAGTGGCTACACCTTC. It specifies CASSLRSGSGYTF.